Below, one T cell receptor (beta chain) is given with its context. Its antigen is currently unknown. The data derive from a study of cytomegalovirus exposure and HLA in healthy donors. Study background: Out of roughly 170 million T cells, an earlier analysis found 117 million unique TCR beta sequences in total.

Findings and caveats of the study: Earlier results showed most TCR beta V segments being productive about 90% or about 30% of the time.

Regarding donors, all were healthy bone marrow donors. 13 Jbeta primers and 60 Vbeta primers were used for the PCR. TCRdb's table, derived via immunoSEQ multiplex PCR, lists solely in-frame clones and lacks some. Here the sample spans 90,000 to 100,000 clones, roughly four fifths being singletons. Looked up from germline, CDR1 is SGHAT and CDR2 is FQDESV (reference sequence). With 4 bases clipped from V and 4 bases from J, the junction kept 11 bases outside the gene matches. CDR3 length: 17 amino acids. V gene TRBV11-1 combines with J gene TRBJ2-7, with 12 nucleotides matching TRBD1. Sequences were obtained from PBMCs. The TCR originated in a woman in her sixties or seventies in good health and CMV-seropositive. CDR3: CASSSGGGTGGGYEQYF. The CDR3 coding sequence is TGTGCCAGCAGCTCCGGCGGCGGGACAGGGGGCGGTTACGAGCAGTACTTC.